Below, 19 T cell receptor beta chains from the same sample are listed, as sequenced in a study of radiotherapy plus CTLA-4 blockade in lung cancer. Only in-frame clones appear in the TCRdb table, and some are missing; sequencing was by immunoSEQ multiplex PCR. There are 55,000 to 80,000 clones in the sample; over 75% occur only once, and roughly two fifths lies in the top ten. Sequencing was performed on peripheral blood, taken from a patient treated with radiotherapy plus ipilimumab. Receptors were obtained from a human donor with non-small cell lung cancer that progressed on radiotherapy plus ipilimumab.

The rearrangement links TRBV18 to TRBJ2-3; D is unclear. CDR1 and CDR2 from the germline V gene are KGHSH and LQKENI. The CDR3 loop spans 15 amino acids. V was clipped by 3 bases and J by 0 bases, with 10 bases between them. CDR3: CASSPTRQSTDTQYF. In DNA form, the CDR3 reads TGTGCCAGCTCACCTACTCGGCAGAGCACAGATACGCAGTATTTT.

This clone has only one observation. The genes are TRBV15 and TRBJ1-5, with 9 bases lining up with TRBD1. The germline CDR1 and CDR2 sequences are LNHNV and YYDKDF (reference sequence). J gave up 1 base and V 6 bases, and 4 bases lay outside the gene matches. The CDR3 has 15 residues. CDR3 protein: CATRLQGASNQPQHF. As DNA, the CDR3 is TGTGCCACCAGGCTACAGGGGGCCAGCAATCAGCCCCAGCATTTT. Together with reference TRBV15 and TRBJ1-5, the CDR3 gives the full variable domain: DAMVIQNPRYQVTQFGKPVTLSCSQTLNHNVMYWYQQKSSQAPKLLFHYYDKDFNNEADTPDNFQSRRPNTSFCFLDIRSPGLGDTAMYLCATRLQGASNQPQHFGDGTRLSIL.

The chain joins TRBV18 to TRBJ2-3; D not resolved. Germline V lookup: CDR1 KGHSH, CDR2 LQKENI. The CDR3 is 14 amino acids. V shed 2 bases and J shed 6 bases, with 12 bases lying between them. CDR3 loop: CASSPSLGLDTQYF. CDR3 sequence (DNA): TGTGCCAGCTCACCATCTTTGGGGTTGGATACGCAGTATTTT.

In regard to this clone: The same CDR3 is also encoded by other DNA sequences in this sample. The chain is built from TRBV18 and TRBJ2-5; D remains unclear. The germline V gene encodes CDR1 KGHSH and CDR2 LQKENI. Trimming cost V 3 bases and J 2 bases, with 1 base left between them. This CDR3 region has 11 residues. Here the CDR3 reads CASSPQETQYF. CDR3 in DNA: TGTGCCAGCTCACCTCAAGAGACCCAGTACTTC. The variable domain in full, with the rest retrieved from reference TRBV18 and TRBJ2-5, is NAGVMQNPRHLVRRRGQEARLRCSPMKGHSHVYWYRQLPEEGLKFMVYLQKENIIDESGMPKERFSAEFPKEGPSILRIQQVVRGDSAAYFCASSPQETQYFGPGTRLLVL.

The chain employs TRBV28 and TRBJ1-1; unclear D gene. Trimming took off 10 bases at V and 4 bases at J, with 10 bases between the two ends. Germline V gene data show CDR1 as MDHEN and CDR2 as SYDVKM. The CDR3 extends over 11 amino acids. The CDR3 nucleotides read TGTGCCACCAGGCGGAGCACTGAAGCTTTCTTT. Translating gives CATRRSTEAFF.

The chain employs TRBV9 and TRBJ2-1, with 13 nucleotides matching TRBD2. Germline V gene lookup returns CDR1 SGDLS and CDR2 YYNGEE. The length of the CDR3 is 15 residues. The ends lost 3 bases at V and 7 bases at J; junction bases unmatched: 4. The CDR3, as DNA: TGTGCCAGCAGCGCCCGGACTAGCGGGAGAAATGAGCAGTTCTTC. Amino acids: CASSARTSGRNEQFF.

The rearrangement joins TRBV30 to TRBJ1-4, with a possible D match to TRBD1 (5 bases). Trimming pared 4 bases from V and 7 bases from J, leaving 19 bases between. The CDR3 totals 15 residues. Germline V gives CDR1 GTSNPN, CDR2 SVGIG (reference sequence). CDR3 sequence (DNA): TGTGCCTGGAAACTCCCGGGGGGGGTTTTTGAAAAACTGTTTTTT. Translated: CAWKLPGGVFEKLFF.

This chain uses TRBV2 with TRBJ2-5, with no clear D. CDR3 length equals 11 residues. From germline, CDR1 is SNHLY and CDR2 FYNNEI. V was cut by 5 bases and J by 1 base, with 2 bases left in between. As DNA, the CDR3 is TGTGCCAGCAGTCGCCAAGAGACCCAGTACTTC. This encodes CASSRQETQYF. Based on the CDR3 plus reference TRBV2 and TRBJ2-5, the full variable domain is EPEVTQTPSHQVTQMGQEVILRCVPISNHLYFYWYRQILGQKVEFLVSFYNNEISEKSEIFDDQFSVERPDGSNFTLKIRSTKLEDSAMYFCASSRQETQYFGPGTRLLVL.

CDR3 region: CASSHPGQGNEQYV. CDR3 bases: TGCGCCAGCAGTCATCCCGGACAGGGCAACGAGCAGTACGTC. The chain couples TRBV23-1 to TRBJ2-7; 8 positions agree with TRBD1. TRBV23-1 is treated as an ORF (open reading frame) with a function not yet certain. The junction had 6 bases not matched to a gene; V was cut back by 3 bases and J by 5 bases. This CDR3 contains 14 residues.

V usage is TRBV5-1 and J usage is TRBJ1-4, with 9 bases that match TRBD1. The CDR3 consists of 15 residues. V lost 0 bases, J lost 7 bases, and 4 bases stayed unmatched. CDR1 SGHRS and CDR2 YFSETQ come from the germline V gene. CDR3 in DNA: TGCGCCAGCAGCTTGGCCGGGGACAGGGCTGAAAAACTGTTTTTT. Translation gives CASSLAGDRAEKLFF.

This chain links TRBV10-1 with TRBJ2-5, with D unclear. V dropped 3 bases and J dropped 1 base, with 12 bases sitting between them. CDR1 and CDR2 (germline): WNHNN, SYGVQD (reference sequence). This CDR3 comprises 15 residues. This CDR3 reads CASSDSRNGQETQYF. The CDR3 DNA reads TGCGCCAGCAGTGACTCCCGTAACGGCCAAGAGACCCAGTACTTC.

The V call is TRBV10-2, the J call TRBJ2-1; 12 nucleotides agree with TRBD1. The CDR3 spans 20 residues. Germline CDR1 reads WSHSY; CDR2 reads SAAADI. J gave up 0 bases and V 4 bases, and 13 bases lay outside the gene matches. CDR3 region: CASSAHRDRGLQSSYNEQFF. CDR3 coding DNA: TGCGCCAGCAGTGCACACCGGGACAGGGGGCTCCAAAGCTCCTACAATGAGCAGTTCTTC.

This clone was observed a single time. V and J are TRBV5-5 and TRBJ1-5; a possible D gene is TRBD1 (5 bases). Trimming took off 1 base at V and 5 bases at J, with 10 bases between the two ends. Germline CDR1 is SGHKS and CDR2 is YYEKEE (reference sequence). The length of the CDR3 is 14 residues. The CDR3 reads CASSLWGNDQPQHF. The DNA for the CDR3 is TGTGCCAGCAGCTTGTGGGGGAATGATCAGCCCCAGCATTTT. Full variable domain (outside the CDR3, taken from reference TRBV5-5 and TRBJ1-5): DAGVTQSPTHLIKTRGQQVTLRCSPISGHKSVSWYQQVLGQGPQFIFQYYEKEERGRGNFPDRFSARQFPNYSSELNVNALLLGDSALYLCASSLWGNDQPQHFGDGTRLSIL.

V usage is TRBV4-2 and J usage is TRBJ2-1, with 10 bases lining up with TRBD2. Germline V lookup: CDR1 LGHNA, CDR2 YNFKEQ. V shed 4 bases, J shed 10 bases, and the junction held 7 bases outside the gene matches. The CDR3 totals 14 residues. Written as DNA, the CDR3 is TGTGCCAGCAGCCTCGAGCTAGCGGGAGACGAGCAGTTCTTC. It is translated as CASSLELAGDEQFF.

The chain combines TRBV4-1 with TRBJ2-2; D gene uncertain. Germline CDR1 and CDR2: MGHRA and YSYEKL. This CDR3 region has 16 residues. V dropped 1 base and J dropped 0 bases, with 9 bases sitting between them. The CDR3 nucleotides are TGCGCCAGCAGCCAAGGACATTCGGCGAACACCGGGGAGCTGTTTTTT. Translated, it gives CASSQGHSANTGELFF.

As regards this clone: An end of the junction does not agree with germline; a read error may underlie this. The chain links TRBV10-3 to TRBJ2-7; D could derive from TRBD1 or TRBD2 (6 bases each). Looked up from germline, CDR1 is ENHRY and CDR2 is SYGVKD. This CDR3 contains 14 residues. The CDR3 DNA follows: TGTGTCATCAGAAACACAGGGTCGGGGGACGAGCAGTACTTC. It translates to CVIRNTGSGDEQYF.

CDR3 nucleotide sequence: TGCAGCGTTCAATTTGCCATAGCGGGAGCCGTTTACGAGCAGTACTTC. Protein product: CSVQFAIAGAVYEQYF. This chain links TRBV29-1 with TRBJ2-7, with 9 bases lining up with TRBD2. With 5 bases clipped from V and 4 bases from J, the junction kept 15 bases outside the gene matches. The CDR3 has 16 residues. Germline V gives CDR1 SQVTM, CDR2 ANQGSEA.

This chain uses TRBV6-5 with TRBJ2-1; D is possibly TRBD1 (5 bases). V gave up 0 bases and J gave up 4 bases, with 7 bases separating them. This CDR3 region has 14 residues. CDR1 and CDR2 from the germline V gene are MNHEY and SVGAGI. In DNA form, the CDR3 reads TGTGCCAGCAGTTACTCGTACAGGTACAATGAGCAGTTCTTC. This translates into CASSYSYRYNEQFF.

The J gene is TRBJ2-5, the V gene TRBV6-6, with 9 bases fitting TRBD1. The length of the CDR3 is 13 residues. V gave up 6 bases and J gave up 7 bases; unmatched junction bases: 6. Germline V lookup: CDR1 MNHNY, CDR2 SVGAGI (reference sequence). The CDR3 protein is CASRQTGGGTQYF. In DNA, the CDR3 is TGTGCCAGCAGGCAGACAGGGGGTGGGACCCAGTACTTC.